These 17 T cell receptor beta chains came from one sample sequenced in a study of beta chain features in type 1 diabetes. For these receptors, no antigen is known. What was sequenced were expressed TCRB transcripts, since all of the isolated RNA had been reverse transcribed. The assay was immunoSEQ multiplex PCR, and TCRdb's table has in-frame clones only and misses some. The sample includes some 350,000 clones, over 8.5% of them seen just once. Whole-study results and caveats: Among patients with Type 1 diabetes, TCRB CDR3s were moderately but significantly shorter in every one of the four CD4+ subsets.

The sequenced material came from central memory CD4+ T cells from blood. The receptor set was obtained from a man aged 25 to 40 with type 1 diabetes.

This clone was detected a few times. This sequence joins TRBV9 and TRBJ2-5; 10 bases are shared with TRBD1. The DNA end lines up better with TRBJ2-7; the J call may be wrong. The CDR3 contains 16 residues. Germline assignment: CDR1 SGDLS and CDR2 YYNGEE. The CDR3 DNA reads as TGTGCCAGCAGCGTAAAGGACAGGGGGAAGGCCTACGAGCAGTACTTC. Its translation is CASSVKDRGKAYEQYF.

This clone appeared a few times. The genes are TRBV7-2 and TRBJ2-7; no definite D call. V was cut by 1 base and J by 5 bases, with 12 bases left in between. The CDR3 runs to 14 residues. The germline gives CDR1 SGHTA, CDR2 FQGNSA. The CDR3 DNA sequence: TGTGCCAGCAGCTTAGTTGGTGGTGCCAACGAGCAGTACTTC. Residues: CASSLVGGANEQYF.

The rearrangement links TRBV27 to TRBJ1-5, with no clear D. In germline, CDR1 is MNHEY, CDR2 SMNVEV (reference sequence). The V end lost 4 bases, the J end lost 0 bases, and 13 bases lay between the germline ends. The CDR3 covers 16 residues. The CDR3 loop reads CASSSLGGNSNQPQHF. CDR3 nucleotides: TGTGCCAGCAGTTCCCTCGGAGGGAATAGCAATCAGCCCCAGCATTTT.

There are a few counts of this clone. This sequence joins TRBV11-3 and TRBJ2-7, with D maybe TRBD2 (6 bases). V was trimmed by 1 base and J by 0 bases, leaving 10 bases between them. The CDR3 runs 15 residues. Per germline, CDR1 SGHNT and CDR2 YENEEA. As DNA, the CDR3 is TGTGCCAGCAGCTTAGGAGGGGACTTCTCCTACGAGCAGTACTTC. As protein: CASSLGGDFSYEQYF.

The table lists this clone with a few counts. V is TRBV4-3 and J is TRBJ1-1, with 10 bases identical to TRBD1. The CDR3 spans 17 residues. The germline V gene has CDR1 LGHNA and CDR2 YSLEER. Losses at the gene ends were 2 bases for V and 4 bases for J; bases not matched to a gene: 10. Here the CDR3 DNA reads TGCGCCAGCAGCCAACTTGGACAGGGGGGAAAGAGCACTGAAGCTTTCTTT. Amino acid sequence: CASSQLGQGGKSTEAFF.

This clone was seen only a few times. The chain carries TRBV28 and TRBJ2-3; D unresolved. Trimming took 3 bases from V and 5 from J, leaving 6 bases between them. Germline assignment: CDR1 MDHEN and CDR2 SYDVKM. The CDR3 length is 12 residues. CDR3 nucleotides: TGTGCCAGCAGTTTTGGGGAAGATACGCAGTATTTT. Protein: CASSFGEDTQYF.

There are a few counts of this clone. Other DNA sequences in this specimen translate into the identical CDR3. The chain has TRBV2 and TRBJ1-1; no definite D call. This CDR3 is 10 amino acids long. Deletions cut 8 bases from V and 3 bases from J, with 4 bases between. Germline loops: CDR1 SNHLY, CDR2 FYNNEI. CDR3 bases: TGTGCCAGCCGGTACACTGAAGCTTTCTTT. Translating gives CASRYTEAFF.

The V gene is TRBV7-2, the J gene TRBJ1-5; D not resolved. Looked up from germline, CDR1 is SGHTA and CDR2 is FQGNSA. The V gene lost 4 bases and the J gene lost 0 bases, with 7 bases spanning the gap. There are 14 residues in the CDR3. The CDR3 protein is CASSSAYSNQPQHF. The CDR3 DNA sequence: TGTGCCAGCAGCTCTGCGTATAGCAATCAGCCCCAGCATTTT.

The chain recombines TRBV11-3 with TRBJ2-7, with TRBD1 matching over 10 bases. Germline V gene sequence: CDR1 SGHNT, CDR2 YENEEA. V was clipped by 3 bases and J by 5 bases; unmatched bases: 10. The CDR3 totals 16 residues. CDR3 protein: CASSFSSGTGAHEQYF. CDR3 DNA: TGTGCCAGCAGCTTTTCATCTGGGACAGGGGCCCACGAGCAGTACTTC.

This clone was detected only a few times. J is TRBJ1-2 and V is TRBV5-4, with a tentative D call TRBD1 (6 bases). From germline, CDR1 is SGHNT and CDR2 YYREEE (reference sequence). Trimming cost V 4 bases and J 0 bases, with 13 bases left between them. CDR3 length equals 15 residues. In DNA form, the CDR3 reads TGTGCCAGCAGCCCAAGCTGGACAGCTAACTATGGCTACACCTTC. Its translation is CASSPSWTANYGYTF. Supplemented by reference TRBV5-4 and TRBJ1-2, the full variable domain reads ETGVTQSPTHLIKTRGQQVTLRCSSQSGHNTVSWYQQALGQGPQFIFQYYREEENGRGNFPPRFSGLQFPNYSSELNVNALELDDSALYLCASSPSWTANYGYTFGSGTRLTVV.

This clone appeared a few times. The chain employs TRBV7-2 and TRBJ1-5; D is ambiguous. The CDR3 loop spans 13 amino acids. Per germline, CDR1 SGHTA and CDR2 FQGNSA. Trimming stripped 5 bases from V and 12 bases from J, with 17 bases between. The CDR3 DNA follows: TGTGCCAGCAGCCCTCAGAGAGGGATAGGCCAGCATTTT. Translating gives CASSPQRGIGQHF.

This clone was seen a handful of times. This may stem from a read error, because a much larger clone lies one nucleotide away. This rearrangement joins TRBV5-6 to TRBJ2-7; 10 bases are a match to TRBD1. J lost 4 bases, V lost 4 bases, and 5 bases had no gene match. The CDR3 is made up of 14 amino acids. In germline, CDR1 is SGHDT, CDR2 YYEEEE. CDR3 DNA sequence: TGTGCCAGCAGCCGGGGACAGGGGAGGTACGAGCAGTACTTC. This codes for CASSRGQGRYEQYF.

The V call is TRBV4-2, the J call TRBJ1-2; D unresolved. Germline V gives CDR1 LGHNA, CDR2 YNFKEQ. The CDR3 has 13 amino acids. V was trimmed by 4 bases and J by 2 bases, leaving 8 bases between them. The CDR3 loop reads CASSPAENYGYTF. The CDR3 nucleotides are TGTGCCAGCAGCCCAGCAGAAAACTATGGCTACACCTTC.

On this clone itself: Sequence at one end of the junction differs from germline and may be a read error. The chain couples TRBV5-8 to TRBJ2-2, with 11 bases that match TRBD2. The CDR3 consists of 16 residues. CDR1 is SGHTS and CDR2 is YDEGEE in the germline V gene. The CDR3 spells CASRLGLAANTGELFF. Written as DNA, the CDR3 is TGTGCCAGCAGATTGGGACTAGCGGCGAACACCGGGGAGCTGTTTTTT. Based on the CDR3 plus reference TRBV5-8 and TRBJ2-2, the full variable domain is EAGVTQSPTHLIKTRGQQATLRCSPISGHTSVYWYQQALGLGLQFLLWYDEGEERNRGNFPPRFSGRQFPNYSSELNVNALELEDSALYLCASRLGLAANTGELFFGEGSRLTVL.

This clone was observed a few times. CDR3 in amino acids: CASSLAVGTNTDTQYF. The CDR3 DNA reads as TGTGCCAGCAGCTTAGCGGTGGGGACAAACACAGATACGCAGTATTTT. The chain joins TRBV7-9 to TRBJ2-3, with D tentatively TRBD1 (6 bases). V was trimmed by 0 bases and J by 2 bases, leaving 12 bases between them. Germline CDR1 reads SEHNR; CDR2 reads FQNEAQ (reference sequence). The CDR3 extends over 16 amino acids.

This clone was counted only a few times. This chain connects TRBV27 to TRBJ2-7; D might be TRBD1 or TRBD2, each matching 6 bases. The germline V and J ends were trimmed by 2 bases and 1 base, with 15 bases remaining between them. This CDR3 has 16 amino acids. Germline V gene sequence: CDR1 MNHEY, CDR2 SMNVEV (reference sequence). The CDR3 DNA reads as TGTGCCAGCAGTTTAAGAGGTTGGGGGGCGTCCTACGAGCAGTACTTC. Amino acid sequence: CASSLRGWGASYEQYF.

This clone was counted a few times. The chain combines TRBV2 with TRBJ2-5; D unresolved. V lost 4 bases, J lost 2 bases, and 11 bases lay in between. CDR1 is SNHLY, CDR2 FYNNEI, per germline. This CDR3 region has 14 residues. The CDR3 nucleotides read TGTGCCAGCAGTGTTATGTGGAGACAAGAGACCCAGTACTTC. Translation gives CASSVMWRQETQYF.